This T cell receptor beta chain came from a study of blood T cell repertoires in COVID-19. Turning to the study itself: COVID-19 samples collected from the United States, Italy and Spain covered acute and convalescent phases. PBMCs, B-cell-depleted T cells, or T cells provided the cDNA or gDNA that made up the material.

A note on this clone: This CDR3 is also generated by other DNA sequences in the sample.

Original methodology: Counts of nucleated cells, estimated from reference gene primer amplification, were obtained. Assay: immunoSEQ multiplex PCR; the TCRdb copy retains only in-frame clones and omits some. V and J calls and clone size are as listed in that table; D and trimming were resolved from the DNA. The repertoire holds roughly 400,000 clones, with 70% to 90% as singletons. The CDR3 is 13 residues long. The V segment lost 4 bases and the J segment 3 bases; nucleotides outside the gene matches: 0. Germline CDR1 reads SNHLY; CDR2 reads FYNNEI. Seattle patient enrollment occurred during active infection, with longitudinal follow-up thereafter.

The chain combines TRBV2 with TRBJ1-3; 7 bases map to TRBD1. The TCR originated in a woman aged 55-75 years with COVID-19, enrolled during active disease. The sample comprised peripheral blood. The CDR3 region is CASSGQGGNTIYF. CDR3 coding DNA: TGTGCCAGCAGTGGACAGGGTGGAAACACCATATATTTT. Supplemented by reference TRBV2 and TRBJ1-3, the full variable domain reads EPEVTQTPSHQVTQMGQEVILRCVPISNHLYFYWYRQILGQKVEFLVSFYNNEISEKSEIFDDQFSVERPDGSNFTLKIRSTKLEDSAMYFCASSGQGGNTIYFGEGSWLTVV.